Listed here is a single T cell receptor beta chain. Its antigen is unknown. This sample is drawn from a study of OX40 agonist ivuxolimab in advanced cancers. Study observations and caveats: Average numbers of expanded clones were greater in CD8+ T cells than in CD4+. Determination of antigen specificity was not performed for the expanded peripheral T cells.

The CDR3 extends over 15 amino acids. The V gene's germline CDR1 is SGHVS and CDR2 FNYEAQ. J was trimmed by 7 bases and V by 0 bases; bases with no gene match: 5. Clones were sequenced by immunoSEQ multiplex PCR, and TCRdb holds only the in-frame ones, with some missing. The sample carries over 75,000 clones, roughly 94% recorded once. The source is an adult with an advanced solid tumor such as melanoma, head and neck, liver or kidney cancer. The rearrangement joins TRBV7-6 to TRBJ1-3, with 8 bases identical to TRBD1. The sample consisted of CD4+ or CD8+ T cells sorted from blood, taken in a trial of the OX40 agonist ivuxolimab. The CDR3 region has the DNA TGTGCCAGCAGCTTAGCGCAGGACAGGGACAACACCATATATTTT. Its translation is CASSLAQDRDNTIYF.